A selection of T cell receptor beta chains follows, all from one sample in a study of cytomegalovirus exposure and HLA in healthy donors. The protocol was immunoSEQ multiplex PCR, while the TCRdb copy is restricted to in-frame clones and leaves out a portion. The sample contains hundreds of thousands of clones, about three quarters of which appear only once. The sample taken for sequencing was PBMCs. These receptors originate from a male donor in good health and CMV-seronegative. Each CDR3 is given with its conserved first and last residue. The order of the fields is CDR3 DNA, CDR3 protein, J gene, clone size, V gene, D gene. A D gene is named only where the DNA matches it firmly. For some rows the clone size is stated as once, few or many, or as a class when expanded; others skip it.

cdr3_nt: TGTGCCAGCAGCTTGCAGAACGCCGGGGAGCTGTTTTTT
cdr3_aa: CASSLQNAGELFF
j_call: TRBJ2-2
clone_size: -
v_call: TRBV5-4
d_call: -

cdr3_nt: TGTGCCAGCAGCTTTAGCGGGGGGGCCGATACGCAGTATTTT
cdr3_aa: CASSFSGGADTQYF
j_call: TRBJ2-3
clone_size: once
v_call: TRBV7-9
d_call: TRBD2

cdr3_nt: TGTGCCAGCAGCGCTCGTACCGGGACCTACAATGAGCAGTTCTTC
cdr3_aa: CASSARTGTYNEQFF
j_call: TRBJ2-1
clone_size: -
v_call: TRBV9
d_call: -

cdr3_nt: TGCGCCAGCAGCTTGGAAGGTAGCGGGCGCATCCAGTACTTC
cdr3_aa: CASSLEGSGRIQYF
j_call: TRBJ2-5
clone_size: -
v_call: TRBV5-1
d_call: TRBD2

cdr3_nt: TGTGCCATCAGTGACGCTAGCGGCGAGTACAATGAGCAGTTCTTC
cdr3_aa: CAISDASGEYNEQFF
j_call: TRBJ2-1
clone_size: -
v_call: TRBV10-3
d_call: TRBD2

cdr3_nt: TGTGCCAGCAGCTCGTTACTCCGGGGCGAGCAGTACTTC
cdr3_aa: CASSSLLRGEQYF
j_call: TRBJ2-7
clone_size: -
v_call: TRBV7-3
d_call: -

cdr3_nt: TGTGCCAGCAGCCTGACAGGGAGTAATTCACCCCTCCACTTT
cdr3_aa: CASSLTGSNSPLHF
j_call: TRBJ1-6
clone_size: -
v_call: TRBV7-3
d_call: TRBD1

cdr3_nt: TGCAGCGTTGAAGATCTTCTGTCAGCGGGGGGGGGTAATGAGCAGTTCTTC
cdr3_aa: CSVEDLLSAGGGNEQFF
j_call: TRBJ2-1
clone_size: -
v_call: TRBV29-1
d_call: TRBD2

cdr3_nt: TGCGCCAGCAGCTTGGAATCAGTCAACTATGGCTACACCTTC
cdr3_aa: CASSLESVNYGYTF
j_call: TRBJ1-2
clone_size: -
v_call: TRBV5-1
d_call: -

cdr3_nt: TGTGCCAGCAGTGAAGAAAAGAGTAACAGCTATAATTCACCCCTCCACTTT
cdr3_aa: CASSEEKSNSYNSPLHF
j_call: TRBJ1-6
clone_size: few
v_call: TRBV6-1
d_call: -

cdr3_nt: TGTGCCAGTAGTACGGGACTCATGAACACTGAAGCTTTCTTT
cdr3_aa: CASSTGLMNTEAFF
j_call: TRBJ1-1
clone_size: -
v_call: TRBV19
d_call: -

cdr3_nt: TGTGCCAGCAGCCCTCAACAGGGGTCGGGTGGCTACACCTTC
cdr3_aa: CASSPQQGSGGYTF
j_call: TRBJ1-2
clone_size: -
v_call: TRBV6-1
d_call: TRBD1

cdr3_nt: TGTGCCAGCAGCCTTATTAGCGGGGGGGCCGGAGATACGCAGTATTTT
cdr3_aa: CASSLISGGAGDTQYF
j_call: TRBJ2-3
clone_size: -
v_call: TRBV5-4
d_call: TRBD2

cdr3_nt: TGTGCCAGCAGCTTAGAGGCAGGGACTAGCGGGATTCTTGGCAATGAGCAGTTCTTC
cdr3_aa: CASSLEAGTSGILGNEQFF
j_call: TRBJ2-1
clone_size: -
v_call: TRBV7-9
d_call: TRBD2

cdr3_nt: TGTGCCAGTAGTATTGCGGGCCTAGGCACTGAAGCTTTCTTT
cdr3_aa: CASSIAGLGTEAFF
j_call: TRBJ1-1
clone_size: -
v_call: TRBV19
d_call: -

cdr3_nt: TGTGCCAGCAGCCCTCCGGGACAGGGTAGCCAAGAGACCCAGTACTTC
cdr3_aa: CASSPPGQGSQETQYF
j_call: TRBJ2-5
clone_size: -
v_call: TRBV7-6
d_call: TRBD1

cdr3_nt: TGTGCCAGCAGCGGGACAGTTTCCTACGAGCAGTACTTC
cdr3_aa: CASSGTVSYEQYF
j_call: TRBJ2-7
clone_size: -
v_call: TRBV13
d_call: TRBD1

cdr3_nt: TGTGCCAGCAGTGGGGGCAGGGCAGGCTCCGGGGAGCTGTTTTTT
cdr3_aa: CASSGGRAGSGELFF
j_call: TRBJ2-2
clone_size: -
v_call: TRBV2
d_call: -

cdr3_nt: TGTGCCAGCAGCTTAGATGTCAGGATGAATTCACCCCTCCACTTT
cdr3_aa: CASSLDVRMNSPLHF
j_call: TRBJ1-6
clone_size: -
v_call: TRBV7-2
d_call: -

cdr3_nt: TGCGCCAGCAGCTTGGAAAGGGGGAGTGAAGCTTTCTTT
cdr3_aa: CASSLERGSEAFF
j_call: TRBJ1-1
clone_size: -
v_call: TRBV5-1
d_call: -

cdr3_nt: TGTGCCAGCGCCACCGGGGGGGCGCAGTATTTT
cdr3_aa: CASATGGAQYF
j_call: TRBJ2-3
clone_size: -
v_call: TRBV25-1
d_call: TRBD2

cdr3_nt: TGTGCCACCAGCAGACGGGGGGGGACAGATACGCAGTATTTT
cdr3_aa: CATSRRGGTDTQYF
j_call: TRBJ2-3
clone_size: -
v_call: TRBV15
d_call: TRBD2

cdr3_nt: TGCGCCAGCAGCGACCGCGGGGGCGAGTTCTATGGCTACACCTTC
cdr3_aa: CASSDRGGEFYGYTF
j_call: TRBJ1-2
clone_size: -
v_call: TRBV5-1
d_call: -

cdr3_nt: TGTGCCAGCAGTTATGTCGGCAGGGGGCTCACCTACGAGCAGTACTTC
cdr3_aa: CASSYVGRGLTYEQYF
j_call: TRBJ2-7
clone_size: -
v_call: TRBV6-9
d_call: TRBD1

cdr3_nt: TGTGCCAGCGCCTCAGGGGAGATCCCAGATACGCAGTATTTT
cdr3_aa: CASASGEIPDTQYF
j_call: TRBJ2-3
clone_size: -
v_call: TRBV27
d_call: -

cdr3_nt: TGTGCCTACAGGGGGCCCACTGAAGCTTTCTTT
cdr3_aa: CAYRGPTEAFF
j_call: TRBJ1-1
clone_size: -
v_call: TRBV19
d_call: TRBD1

cdr3_nt: TGTGCCAGCAGTGAAGAAGGGGCGGTCGACAAACTGTTTTTT
cdr3_aa: CASSEEGAVDKLFF
j_call: TRBJ1-4
clone_size: once
v_call: TRBV27
d_call: -